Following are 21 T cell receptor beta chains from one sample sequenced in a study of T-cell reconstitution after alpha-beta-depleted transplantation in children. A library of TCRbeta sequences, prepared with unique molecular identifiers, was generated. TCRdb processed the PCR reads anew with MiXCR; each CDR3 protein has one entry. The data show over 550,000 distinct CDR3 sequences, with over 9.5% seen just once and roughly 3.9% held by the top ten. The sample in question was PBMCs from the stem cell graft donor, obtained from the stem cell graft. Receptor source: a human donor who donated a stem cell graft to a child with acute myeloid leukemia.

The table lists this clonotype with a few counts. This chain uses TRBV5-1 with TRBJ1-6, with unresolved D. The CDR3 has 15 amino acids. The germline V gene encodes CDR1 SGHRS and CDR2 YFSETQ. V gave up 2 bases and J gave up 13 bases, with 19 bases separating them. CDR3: CASSFREAGPEPLHF. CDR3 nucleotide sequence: TGCGCCAGCAGCTTTAGAGAGGCGGGTCCCGAGCCCCTCCACTTT. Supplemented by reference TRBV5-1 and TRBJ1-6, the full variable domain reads KAGVTQTPRYLIKTRGQQVTLSCSPISGHRSVSWYQQTPGQGLQFLFEYFSETQRNKGNFPGRFSGRQFSNSRSEMNVSTLELGDSALYLCASSFREAGPEPLHFGNGTRLTVT.

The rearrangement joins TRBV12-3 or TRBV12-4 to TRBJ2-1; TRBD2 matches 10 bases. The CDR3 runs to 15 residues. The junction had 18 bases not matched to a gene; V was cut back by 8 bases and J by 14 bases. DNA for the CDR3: TGTGCCAGCGATGGGGGGACTAGCGAACTTAAAACGGAGTTCTTC. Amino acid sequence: CASDGGTSELKTEFF.

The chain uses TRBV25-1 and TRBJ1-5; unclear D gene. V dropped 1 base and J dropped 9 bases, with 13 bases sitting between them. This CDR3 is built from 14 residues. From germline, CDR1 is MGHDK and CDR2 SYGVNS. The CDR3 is CASSEFEGMLPQHF. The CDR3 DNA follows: TGTGCCAGCAGTGAATTTGAGGGTATGTTGCCCCAGCATTTT.

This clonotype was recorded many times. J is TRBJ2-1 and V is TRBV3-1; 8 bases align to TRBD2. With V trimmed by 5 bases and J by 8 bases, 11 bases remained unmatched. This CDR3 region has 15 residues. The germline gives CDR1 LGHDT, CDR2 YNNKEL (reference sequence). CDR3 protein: CASSRPAGVADEQFF. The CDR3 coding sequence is TGTGCCAGCAGCAGGCCAGCGGGAGTTGCGGATGAGCAGTTCTTC.

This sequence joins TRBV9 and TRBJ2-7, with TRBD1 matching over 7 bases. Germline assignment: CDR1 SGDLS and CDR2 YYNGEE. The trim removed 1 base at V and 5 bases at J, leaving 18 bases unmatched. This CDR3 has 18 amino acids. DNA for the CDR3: TGTGCCAGCAGCGTAATGGGGGACAGCTCGGGCCTGGGGAACGAGCAGTACTTC. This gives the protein CASSVMGDSSGLGNEQYF.

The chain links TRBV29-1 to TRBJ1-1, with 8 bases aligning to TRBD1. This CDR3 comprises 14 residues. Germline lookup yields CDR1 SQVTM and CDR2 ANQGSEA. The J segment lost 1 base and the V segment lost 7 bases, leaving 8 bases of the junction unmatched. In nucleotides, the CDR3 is TGCAGCGGGGCACAGGGGGTCTGGAACACTGAAGCTTTCTTT. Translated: CSGAQGVWNTEAFF.

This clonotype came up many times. CDR3 region: CASSLGQVNQPQHF. The CDR3 DNA is TGTGCCAGCAGTTTAGGGCAGGTCAATCAGCCCCAGCATTTT. The chain couples TRBV12-3 or TRBV12-4 to TRBJ1-5; D is uncertain. V lost 1 base and J 3 bases, leaving 7 bases between the germline ends. This CDR3 has 14 amino acids.

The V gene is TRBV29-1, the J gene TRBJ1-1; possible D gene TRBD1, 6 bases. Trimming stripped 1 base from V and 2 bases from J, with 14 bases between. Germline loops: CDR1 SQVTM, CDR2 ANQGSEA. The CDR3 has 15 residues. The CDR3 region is CSVEGRQARNTEAFF. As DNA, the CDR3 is TGCAGCGTTGAAGGCCGACAGGCGAGAAACACTGAAGCTTTCTTT.

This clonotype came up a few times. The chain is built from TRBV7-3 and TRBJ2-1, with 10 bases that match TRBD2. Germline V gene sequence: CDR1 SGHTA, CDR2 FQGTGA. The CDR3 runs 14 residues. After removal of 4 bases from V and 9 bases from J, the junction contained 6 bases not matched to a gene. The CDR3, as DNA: TGTGCCAGCAGCTCAACCCTAGCGGGAGTTGAGCAGTTCTTC. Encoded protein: CASSSTLAGVEQFF.

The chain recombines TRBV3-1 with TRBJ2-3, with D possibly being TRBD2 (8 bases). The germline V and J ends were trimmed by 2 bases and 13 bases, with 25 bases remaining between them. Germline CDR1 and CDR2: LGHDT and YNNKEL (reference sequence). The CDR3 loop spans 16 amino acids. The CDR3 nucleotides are TGTGCCAGCAGCCAATCCCGGGAGGGGGCGGAGGGCCGGGAGTATTTT. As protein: CASSQSREGAEGREYF.

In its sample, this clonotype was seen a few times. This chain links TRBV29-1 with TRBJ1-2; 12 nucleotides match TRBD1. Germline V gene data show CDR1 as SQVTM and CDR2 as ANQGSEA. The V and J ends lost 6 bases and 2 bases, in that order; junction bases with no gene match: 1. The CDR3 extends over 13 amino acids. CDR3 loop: CSVGTGGNYGYTF. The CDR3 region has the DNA TGCAGCGTCGGGACAGGGGGCAACTATGGCTACACCTTC. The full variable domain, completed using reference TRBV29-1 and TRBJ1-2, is SAVISQKPSRDICQRGTSLTIQCQVDSQVTMMFWYRQQPGQSLTLIATANQGSEATYESGFVIDKFPISRPNLTFSTLTVSNMSPEDSSIYLCSVGTGGNYGYTFGSGTRLTVV.

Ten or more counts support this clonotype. CDR3 residues: CASSLVGREYEQYF. Here the CDR3 DNA reads TGCGCCAGCAGCTTGGTAGGCAGGGAATACGAGCAGTACTTC. The V call is TRBV5-1, the J call TRBJ2-7; weak D call: TRBD1 (5 bases). The CDR3 is 14 amino acids. CDR1 and CDR2 from the germline V gene are SGHRS and YFSETQ. Deletions cut 0 bases from V and 4 bases from J, with 11 bases between.

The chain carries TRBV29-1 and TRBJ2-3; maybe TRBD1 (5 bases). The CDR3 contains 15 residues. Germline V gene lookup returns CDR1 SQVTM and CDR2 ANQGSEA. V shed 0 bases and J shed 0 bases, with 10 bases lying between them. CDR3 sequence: CSVEDPGRSTDTQYF. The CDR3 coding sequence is TGCAGCGTTGAAGACCCAGGGCGGAGCACAGATACGCAGTATTTT.

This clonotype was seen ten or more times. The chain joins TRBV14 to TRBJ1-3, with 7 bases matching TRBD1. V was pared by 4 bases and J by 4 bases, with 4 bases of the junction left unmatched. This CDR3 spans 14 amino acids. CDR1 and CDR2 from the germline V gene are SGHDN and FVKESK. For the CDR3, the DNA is TGTGCCAGCAGCCCGGGACAGCAAGGAAACACCATATATTTT. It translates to CASSPGQQGNTIYF. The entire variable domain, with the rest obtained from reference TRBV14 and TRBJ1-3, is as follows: EAGVTQFPSHSVIEKGQTVTLRCDPISGHDNLYWYRRVMGKEIKFLLHFVKESKQDESGMPNNRFLAERTGGTYSTLKVQPAELEDSGVYFCASSPGQQGNTIYFGEGSWLTVV.

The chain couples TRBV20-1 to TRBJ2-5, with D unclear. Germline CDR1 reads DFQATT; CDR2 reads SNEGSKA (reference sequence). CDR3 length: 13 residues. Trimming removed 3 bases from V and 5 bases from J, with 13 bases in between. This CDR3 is CSARAAPRETQYF. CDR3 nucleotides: TGCAGTGCTAGGGCAGCCCCGAGGGAGACCCAGTACTTC.

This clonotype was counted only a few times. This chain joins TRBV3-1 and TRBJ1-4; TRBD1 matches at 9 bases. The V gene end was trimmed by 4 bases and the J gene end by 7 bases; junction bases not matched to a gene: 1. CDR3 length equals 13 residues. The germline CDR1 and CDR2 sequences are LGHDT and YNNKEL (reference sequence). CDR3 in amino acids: CASSRDRVEKLFF. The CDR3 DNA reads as TGTGCCAGCAGCCGGGACAGGGTTGAAAAACTGTTTTTT.

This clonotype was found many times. CDR3 DNA sequence: TGTGCCAGCAGTGAATCGGACCAAGAGACCCAGTACTTC. This gives the protein CASSESDQETQYF. The rearrangement links TRBV25-1 to TRBJ2-5; D remains ambiguous. V was cut by 1 base and J by 0 bases, with 3 bases left in between. This CDR3 contains 13 residues. Germline CDR1 MGHDK, CDR2 SYGVNS. Full variable domain (rest looked up from reference TRBV25-1 and TRBJ2-5): EADIYQTPRYLVIGTGKKITLECSQTMGHDKMYWYQQDPGMELHLIHYSYGVNSTEKGDLSSESTVSRIRTEHFPLTLESARPSHTSQYLCASSESDQETQYFGPGTRLLVL.

The CDR3 spells CSAEQGKVQPQHF. The CDR3 DNA follows: TGCAGTGCTGAGCAGGGCAAGGTTCAGCCCCAGCATTTT. The chain couples TRBV20-1 to TRBJ1-5; TRBD1 might be the D (5 bases). This CDR3 contains 13 residues. V lost 5 bases, J lost 6 bases, and 14 bases lay in between. The germline V gene encodes CDR1 DFQATT and CDR2 SNEGSKA (reference sequence).

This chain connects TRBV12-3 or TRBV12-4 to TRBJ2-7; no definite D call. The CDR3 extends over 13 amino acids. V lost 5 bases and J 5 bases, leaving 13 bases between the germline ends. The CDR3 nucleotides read TGTGCCAGCAGTGTAATTGAAAAACACGAGCAGTACTTC. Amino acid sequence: CASSVIEKHEQYF.

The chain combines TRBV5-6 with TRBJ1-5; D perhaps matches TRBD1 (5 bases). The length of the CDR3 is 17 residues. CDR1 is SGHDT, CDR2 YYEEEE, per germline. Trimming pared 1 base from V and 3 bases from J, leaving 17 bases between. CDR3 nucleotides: TGTGCCAGCAGCTTGTTCACAGGCGGACAAGTCAATCAGCCCCAGCATTTT. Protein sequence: CASSLFTGGQVNQPQHF.

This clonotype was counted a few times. The CDR3 region is CASSQVTHSYGYTF. The CDR3, as DNA: TGCGCCAGCAGCCAAGTGACACATAGCTATGGCTACACCTTC. The V and J genes are TRBV4-3 and TRBJ1-2; D not certain. This CDR3 spans 14 amino acids. V was cut by 1 base and J by 4 bases, with 10 bases left in between. Per germline, CDR1 LGHNA and CDR2 YSLEER.